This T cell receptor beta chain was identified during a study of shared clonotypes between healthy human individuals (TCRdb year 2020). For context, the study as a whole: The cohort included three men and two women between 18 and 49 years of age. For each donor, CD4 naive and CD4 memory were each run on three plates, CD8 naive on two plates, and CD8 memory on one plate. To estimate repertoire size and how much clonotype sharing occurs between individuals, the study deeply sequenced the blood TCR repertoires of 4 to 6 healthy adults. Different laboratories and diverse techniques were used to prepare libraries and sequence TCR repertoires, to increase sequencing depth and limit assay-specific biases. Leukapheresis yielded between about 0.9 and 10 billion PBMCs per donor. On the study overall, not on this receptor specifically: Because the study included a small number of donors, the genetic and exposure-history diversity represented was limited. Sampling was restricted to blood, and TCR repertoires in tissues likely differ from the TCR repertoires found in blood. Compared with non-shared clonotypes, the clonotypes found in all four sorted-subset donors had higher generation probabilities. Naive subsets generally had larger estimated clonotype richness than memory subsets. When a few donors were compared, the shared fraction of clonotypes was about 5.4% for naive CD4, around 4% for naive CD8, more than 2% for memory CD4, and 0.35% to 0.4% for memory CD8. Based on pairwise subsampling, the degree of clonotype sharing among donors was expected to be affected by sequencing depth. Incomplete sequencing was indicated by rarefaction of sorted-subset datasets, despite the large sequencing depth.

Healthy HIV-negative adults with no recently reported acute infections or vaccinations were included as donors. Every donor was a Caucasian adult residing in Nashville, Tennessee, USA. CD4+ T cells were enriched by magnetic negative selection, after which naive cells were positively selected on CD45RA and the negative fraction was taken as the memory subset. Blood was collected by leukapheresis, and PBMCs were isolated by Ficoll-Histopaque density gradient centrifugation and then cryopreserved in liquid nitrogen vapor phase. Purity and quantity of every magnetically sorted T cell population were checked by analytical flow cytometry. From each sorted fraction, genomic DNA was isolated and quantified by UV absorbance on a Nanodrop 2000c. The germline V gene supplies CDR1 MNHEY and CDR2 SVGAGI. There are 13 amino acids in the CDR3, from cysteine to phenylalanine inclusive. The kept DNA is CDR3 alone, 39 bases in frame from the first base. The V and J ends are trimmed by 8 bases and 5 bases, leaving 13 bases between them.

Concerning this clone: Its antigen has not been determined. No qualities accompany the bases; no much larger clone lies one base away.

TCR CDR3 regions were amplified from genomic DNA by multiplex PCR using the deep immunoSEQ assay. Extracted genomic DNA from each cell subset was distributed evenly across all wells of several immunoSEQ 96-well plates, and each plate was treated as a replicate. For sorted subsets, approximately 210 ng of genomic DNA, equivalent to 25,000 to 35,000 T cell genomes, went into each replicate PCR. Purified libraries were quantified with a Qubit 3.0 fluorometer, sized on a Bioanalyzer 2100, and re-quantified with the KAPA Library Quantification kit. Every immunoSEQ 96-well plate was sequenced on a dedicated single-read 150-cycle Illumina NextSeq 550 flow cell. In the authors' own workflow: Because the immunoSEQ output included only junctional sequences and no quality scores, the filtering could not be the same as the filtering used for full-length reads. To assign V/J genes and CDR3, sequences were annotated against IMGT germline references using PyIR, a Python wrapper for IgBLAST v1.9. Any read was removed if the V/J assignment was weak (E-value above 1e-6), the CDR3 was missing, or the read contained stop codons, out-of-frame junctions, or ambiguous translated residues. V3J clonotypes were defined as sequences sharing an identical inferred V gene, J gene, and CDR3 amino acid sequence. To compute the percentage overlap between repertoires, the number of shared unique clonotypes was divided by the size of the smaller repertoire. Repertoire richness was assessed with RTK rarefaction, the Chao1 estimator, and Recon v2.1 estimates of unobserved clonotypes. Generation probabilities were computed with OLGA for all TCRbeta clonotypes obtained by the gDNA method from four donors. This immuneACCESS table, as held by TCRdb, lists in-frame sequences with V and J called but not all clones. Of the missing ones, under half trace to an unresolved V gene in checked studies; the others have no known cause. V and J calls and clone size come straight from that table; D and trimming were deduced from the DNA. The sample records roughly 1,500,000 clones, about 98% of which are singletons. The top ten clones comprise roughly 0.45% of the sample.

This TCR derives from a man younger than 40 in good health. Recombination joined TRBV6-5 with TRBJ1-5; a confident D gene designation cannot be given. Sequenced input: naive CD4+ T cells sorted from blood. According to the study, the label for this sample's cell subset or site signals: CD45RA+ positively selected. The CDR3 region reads CASQRTVDQPQHF. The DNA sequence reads TGTGCCAGCCAGAGGACTGTAGATCAGCCCCAGCATTTT.